The subject of this entry is one T cell receptor beta chain. Its antigen is still unknown. This entry is derived from a study of cytomegalovirus exposure and HLA in healthy donors. Germline CDR1 is KGHSH and CDR2 is LQKENI. There are 15 residues in the CDR3. The V and J ends lost 3 bases and 5 bases, in that order; junction bases with no gene match: 1. Whole-study results and caveats: CMV serostatus was the sole immune exposure information available.

Primers included in the PCR were 60 Vbeta and 13 Jbeta primers. TCRdb's table, derived via immunoSEQ multiplex PCR, lists solely in-frame clones and lacks some. The repertoire holds about 130,000 clones, about 8.5% seen once, with about 5.5% in the top ten. This TCR derives from a man between 40 and 49 years old in good health and CMV-seronegative. The sequenced sample was PBMCs. The chain has TRBV18 and TRBJ1-6; 10 nucleotides align to TRBD1. CDR3 bases: TGTGCCAGCTCACCCGGGACAGGGGATAATTCACCCCTCCACTTT. Residues: CASSPGTGDNSPLHF.